These T cell receptor beta chains were read from a single sample in a study of blood T cell repertoires in COVID-19. Generated by immunoSEQ multiplex PCR, the TCRdb table keeps only in-frame clones and is missing some. The sample lists a few hundred thousand clones, roughly four fifths seen once, with approximately 1% in the top ten. Sequences were obtained from peripheral blood. The receptors were sampled from a human donor with acute or convalescent COVID-19. The donor label of this sample is uncertain. CDR3s include the opening cysteine and the closing phenylalanine or tryptophan. D genes are given only for firm matches. Some rows mark clone size as missing; the rest say once, few, many or name a class of expanded clone.

TRBJ1-2 few TRBD1 TRBV15 15 TGTGCCACCAGCAGCGACAGGGGGCGGAATTATGGCTACACCTTC CATSSDRGRNYGYTF
TRBJ2-7 - - TRBV29-1 13 TGCAGCGTTAAGTCCCTCGGGAGCTACGAGCAGTACTTC CSVKSLGSYEQYF
TRBJ1-6 - - TRBV27 15 TGTGCCAGCAGAGCAGGCAGCTCCTATAATTCACCCCTCCACTTT CASRAGSSYNSPLHF
TRBJ1-2 - - TRBV3-1/TRBV3-2 17 TGTGCCAGCAGCACGAGGACAGCTTTATCCTCTAACTATGGCTACACCTTC CASSTRTALSSNYGYTF
TRBJ2-7 once TRBD2 TRBV10-3 15 TGTGCCATCAGTGAGGAACTAGCGGGGGCGGCACAGCAGTACTTC CAISEELAGAAQQYF
TRBJ1-3 - - TRBV14 17 TGTGCCAGCAGCCCCCACTCTCTCGACACCTCTGGAAACACCATATATTTT CASSPHSLDTSGNTIYF
TRBJ1-2 once - TRBV6-5 13 TGTGCCAGCAGAGAGACAAGGTTATTCGGCTACACCTTC CASRETRLFGYTF
TRBJ1-3 - TRBD1 TRBV10-3 14 TGTGCCATCAGGGACAGGGAATTTGGAAACACCATATATTTT CAIRDREFGNTIYF
TRBJ2-3 few - TRBV30 12 TGTGCCTGGAGGGTACAGGTAAATACGCAGTATTTT CAWRVQVNTQYF
TRBJ1-1 - TRBD1 TRBV30 12 TGTGCCTGGGAAGGGACAGGGGCTGAAGCTTTCTTT CAWEGTGAEAFF
TRBJ2-1 - - TRBV2 17 TGTGCCAGCAGTGTGGAGGGTAGGGTTAGCTCCTACAATGAGCAGTTCTTC CASSVEGRVSSYNEQFF
TRBJ2-3 - - TRBV11-3 10 TGTGCCAGCACCAGAGATACGCAGTATTTT CASTRDTQYF
TRBJ1-3 - - TRBV9 14 TGTGCCAGCAGCGCCGAGGGCTCTGGAAACACCATATATTTT CASSAEGSGNTIYF
TRBJ1-1 once - TRBV5-1 15 TGCGCCAGCAGCTGGGGCCCTGTGACGAACACTGAAGCTTTCTTT CASSWGPVTNTEAFF
TRBJ2-3 once TRBD1 TRBV6-5 13 TGTGCCAGCCGGGACAGTTACACAGATACGCAGTATTTT CASRDSYTDTQYF
TRBJ2-1 - TRBD2 TRBV5-1 15 TGCGCCAGCAGCTTGGTGCTAGCGGTCAACAATGAGCAGTTCTTC CASSLVLAVNNEQFF
TRBJ2-5 - TRBD2 TRBV2 13 TGTGCCATAAGGACTAGCGGTGGTGAGACCCAGTACTTC CAIRTSGGETQYF
TRBJ1-1 - TRBD1 TRBV10-3 13 TGTGCCATCAGCACAGGGGGGAACACTGAAGCTTTCTTT CAISTGGNTEAFF
TRBJ1-4 - TRBD1 TRBV2 15 TGTGCCAGCAGTGCCTCGACAGGGTGGAATGAAAAACTGTTTTTT CASSASTGWNEKLFF
TRBJ1-1 once TRBD1 TRBV28 16 TGTGCCAGCAGTCCCAGACAGGGAAGAATGAACACTGAAGCTTTCTTT CASSPRQGRMNTEAFF
TRBJ2-3 once TRBD2 TRBV4-1 16 TGCGCCAGCAGCCCGAGTAGCGGGGCGAACACAGATACGCAGTATTTT CASSPSSGANTDTQYF
TRBJ1-6 - - TRBV18 14 TGTGCCAGCTCACCACCCGCAGTAAATTCACCCCTCCACTTT CASSPPAVNSPLHF
TRBJ1-1 - - TRBV19 13 TGTGCCAGTAGTACGAGGGCGGACACTGAAGCTTTCTTT CASSTRADTEAFF
TRBJ2-3 - TRBD2 TRBV11-2 14 TGTGCCAGCAGCTTCGTAGCGGGGGGAGATACGCAGTATTTT CASSFVAGGDTQYF
TRBJ2-1 few - TRBV6-5 13 TGTGCCAGCAGTTATGGACAGCTAAATGAGCAGTTCTTC CASSYGQLNEQFF
TRBJ2-3 - - TRBV11-2 15 TGTGCCAGCAGCTTAGCTCAGCGGTCGGCAGATACGCAGTATTTT CASSLAQRSADTQYF
TRBJ2-3 - TRBD2 TRBV7-2 15 TGTGCCGGACACGCGGGGGGGGGCTTCACAGATACGCAGTATTTT CAGHAGGGFTDTQYF
TRBJ1-1 once - TRBV6-4 15 TGTGCCAGCAGCCCCGAACACGCACTGAACACTGAAGCTTTCTTT CASSPEHALNTEAFF
TRBJ2-1 - - TRBV2 13 TGTGCCAGCAGTGCAGACACCTACAATGAGCAGTTCTTC CASSADTYNEQFF
TRBJ1-2 - - TRBV9 15 TGTGCCAGCAGCGTAGATCCAGGGATCAACTATGGCTACACCTTC CASSVDPGINYGYTF
TRBJ1-2 once - TRBV2 15 TGTGCCAGCGCCGGGGTTCGCGGAGCTAACTATGGCTACACCTTC CASAGVRGANYGYTF
TRBJ2-6 - - TRBV19 16 TGTGCCAGTAGCCCCGTGGGGGCGGCAGGGGCCAACGTCCTGACTTTC CASSPVGAAGANVLTF
TRBJ2-1 - TRBD1 TRBV2 13 TGTGCCAGCAGGAGGACAGGGGCAGGTGAGCAGTTCTTC CASRRTGAGEQFF
TRBJ2-5 - TRBD2 TRBV10-3 16 TGTGCCATCAGTGAGGCGAGGGGCGGGGGAGGAACGACCCAGTACTTC CAISEARGGGGTTQYF
TRBJ1-4 - - TRBV6-5 15 TGTGCCAGCAGTTACGGCGCAGGGGCGAATGAAAAACTGTTTTTT CASSYGAGANEKLFF
TRBJ2-7 - TRBD1 TRBV6-2/TRBV6-3 17 TGTGCCAGCAGTTCTGACCGGGGGACAGGGAAGACCTACGAGCAGTACTTC CASSSDRGTGKTYEQYF
TRBJ1-1 - - TRBV11-3 14 TGTGCCAGCAGCCAGCAGGGCCCCCGCACTGAAGCTTTCTTT CASSQQGPRTEAFF
TRBJ2-1 - TRBD2 TRBV3-1/TRBV3-2 16 TGTGCCAGCAGTCACCGGGGCGGGAGCTCCTACAATGAGCAGTTCTTC CASSHRGGSSYNEQFF
TRBJ1-3 - - TRBV30 13 TGTGCCTGGAGCACCTACTCTGGAAACACCATATATTTT CAWSTYSGNTIYF
TRBJ1-5 - TRBD1 TRBV30 12 TGTGCCTGCGGACAGGGCTTTCAGCCCCAGCATTTT CACGQGFQPQHF
TRBJ2-7 - TRBD1 TRBV15 15 TGTGCCACCAGCAGAGATCGGGGCAGGGGGTACGAGCAGTACTTC CATSRDRGRGYEQYF
TRBJ2-1 - TRBD2 TRBV9 14 TGTGCCAGCAGCGACCGGACTAGCGGGATGGAGCAGTTCTTC CASSDRTSGMEQFF
TRBJ1-1 - - TRBV5-1 16 TGCGCCAGCAGCTTGGTCGGAAGAGGAGGGAACACTGAAGCTTTCTTT CASSLVGRGGNTEAFF
TRBJ1-6 - - TRBV12-3/TRBV12-4 12 TGTGCCAGCTGTTTTTTCCGGTCACCCCTCCACTTT CASCFFRSPLHF
TRBJ2-3 - TRBD2 TRBV6-1 17 TGTGCCAGCAGTGAACGGACTAGCGGGGGGCGCGCAGATACGCAGTATTTT CASSERTSGGRADTQYF
TRBJ1-2 - - TRBV6-4 12 TGTGCCAGCAGGGTAAGAGACTCTGGCTACACCTTC CASRVRDSGYTF
TRBJ1-3 few - TRBV7-8 14 TGTGCCAGCAGCTCGGGGGTAGGCGGAAACACCATATATTTT CASSSGVGGNTIYF
TRBJ1-3 - - TRBV28 14 TGTGCCAGCAGTTTTCCCCGGGACTCGAACACCATATATTTT CASSFPRDSNTIYF
TRBJ1-3 - - TRBV11-2 15 TGTGCCAGCAGCTCAACGCGGAGCTCTGGAAACACCATATATTTT CASSSTRSSGNTIYF
TRBJ2-1 few TRBD1 TRBV28 13 TGTGCCAGCAGAGTTACAGGGGGCAATGAGCAGTTCTTC CASRVTGGNEQFF
TRBJ1-5 once TRBD1 TRBV5-6 14 TGTGCCAGCAGCTTTACAGGGGTCGGTCAGCCCCAGCATTTT CASSFTGVGQPQHF
TRBJ1-4 - - TRBV5-1 16 TGCGCCAGCAGCGTCCCGGAGGGGACCCGAGCTGAAAAACTGTTTTTT CASSVPEGTRAEKLFF
TRBJ2-7 - TRBD1 TRBV29-1 14 TGCAGCGTACGAATGGGACAGGGGGCGTGGGAGCAGTACTTC CSVRMGQGAWEQYF